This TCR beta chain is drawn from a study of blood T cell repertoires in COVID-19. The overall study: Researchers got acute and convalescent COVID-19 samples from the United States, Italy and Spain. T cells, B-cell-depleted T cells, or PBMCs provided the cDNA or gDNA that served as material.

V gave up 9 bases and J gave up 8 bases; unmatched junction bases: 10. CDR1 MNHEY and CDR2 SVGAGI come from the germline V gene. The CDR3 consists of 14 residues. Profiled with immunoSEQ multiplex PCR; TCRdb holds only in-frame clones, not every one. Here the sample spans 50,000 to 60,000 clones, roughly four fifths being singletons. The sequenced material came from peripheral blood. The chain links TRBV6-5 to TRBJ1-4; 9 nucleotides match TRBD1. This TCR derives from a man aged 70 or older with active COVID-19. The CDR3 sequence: CASTKQGAVEKLFF. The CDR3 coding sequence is TGTGCCAGTACCAAACAGGGGGCTGTGGAAAAACTGTTTTTT.